A single sample is the source of the 8 T cell receptor beta chains below, sequenced in a study of early T cells in non-severe SARS-CoV-2 infection. TCRdb called the 5' RACE reads again in MiXCR, with one record for every CDR3 protein. The table lists approximately 77,000 distinct CDR3 sequences, 4.5% to 6% of them singletons, with about 7% in the top ten. The sequences come from whole blood, collected at baseline. All receptors come from an adult who was a healthcare worker with PCR-confirmed SARS-CoV-2 infection or an uninfected control (not recorded which).

The sample holds a few counts of this clonotype. The chain employs TRBV5-1 and TRBJ2-5, with 12 bases fitting TRBD1. The CDR3 spans 17 residues. Germline V CDR1 and CDR2: SGHRS, YFSETQ. Losses at the gene ends were 4 bases for V and 5 bases for J; bases not matched to a gene: 12. CDR3 DNA sequence: TGCGCCAGCAGCGGGGACAGGGGGCGTTGGGCCGACGAGACCCAGTACTTC. It codes for CASSGDRGRWADETQYF.

This clonotype was detected only a few times. The rearrangement uses TRBV29-1 and TRBJ2-3; possible D gene TRBD2, 6 bases. The V end lost 6 bases, the J end lost 0 bases, and 10 bases lay between the germline ends. The CDR3 is 13 residues long. Germline V gene lookup returns CDR1 SQVTM and CDR2 ANQGSEA. CDR3 amino acids: CSVRRASTDTQYF. The CDR3 nucleotides read TGCAGCGTACGGAGGGCCAGCACAGATACGCAGTATTTT.

This clonotype was recorded a few times. The J gene is TRBJ2-6, the V gene TRBV30, with unresolved D. This CDR3 contains 15 residues. The germline CDR1 and CDR2 sequences are GTSNPN and SVGIG (reference sequence). The germline V and J ends were trimmed by 4 bases and 0 bases, with 10 bases remaining between them. The CDR3 reads CAWTSIFSGANVLTF. CDR3 coding DNA: TGTGCCTGGACCTCAATATTCTCTGGGGCCAACGTCCTGACTTTC. The complete variable domain, with remaining parts taken from reference TRBV30 and TRBJ2-6, reads SQTIHQWPATLVQPVGSPLSLECTVEGTSNPNLYWYRQAAGRGLQLLFYSVGIGQISSEVPQNLSASRPQDRQFILSSKKLLLSDSGFYLCAWTSIFSGANVLTFGAGSRLTVL.

V gene TRBV12-3 or TRBV12-4 combines with J gene TRBJ2-7, with 9 positions matching TRBD2. CDR3 length equals 15 residues. The J segment lost 0 bases and the V segment lost 6 bases, leaving 6 bases of the junction unmatched. The CDR3 spells CASRVTSGLSYEQYF. The DNA of the CDR3 is TGTGCCAGCAGGGTTACTAGCGGGCTCTCCTACGAGCAGTACTTC.

The gene calls are TRBV10-2 and TRBJ1-2, with 7 bases that match TRBD1. Germline CDR1 and CDR2: WSHSY and SAAADI. The CDR3 runs to 15 residues. With V trimmed by 6 bases and J by 4 bases, 11 bases remained unmatched. The CDR3 loop is CASRGTAGRSYGYTF. The CDR3 DNA reads as TGCGCCAGCAGAGGGACAGCAGGTCGATCCTATGGCTACACCTTC.

The DNA for the CDR3 is TGTGCCAGCAGCGCTTTAACTAGCTCGCAGACCCAGTACTTC. It specifies CASSALTSSQTQYF. The chain joins TRBV5-5 to TRBJ2-5; weak D call: TRBD2 (6 bases). The V and J ends lost 4 bases and 6 bases respectively, with 16 bases between them. This CDR3 contains 14 residues. CDR1 is SGHKS and CDR2 is YYEKEE in the germline V gene (reference sequence). Full variable domain (remainder filled in from reference TRBV5-5 and TRBJ2-5): DAGVTQSPTHLIKTRGQQVTLRCSPISGHKSVSWYQQVLGQGPQFIFQYYEKEERGRGNFPDRFSARQFPNYSSELNVNALLLGDSALYLCASSALTSSQTQYFGPGTRLLVL.

This clonotype was seen at least ten times. The chain couples TRBV20-1 to TRBJ1-6; 7 bases line up with TRBD1. Unmatched junction bases numbered 5, after V lost 2 bases and J lost 4 bases. This CDR3 is 15 amino acids long. Germline CDR1 DFQATT, CDR2 SNEGSKA (reference sequence). The CDR3 nucleotides read TGCAGTGCTAGATCCCCGACAGGGTATAATTCACCCCTCCACTTT. This encodes CSARSPTGYNSPLHF.

The rearrangement links TRBV19 to TRBJ1-2; D is ambiguous. Germline V gives CDR1 LNHDA, CDR2 SQIVND (reference sequence). This CDR3 spans 14 amino acids. V lost 2 bases and J lost 4, with 11 bases in between. The CDR3 DNA is TGTGCCAGTAGTATACTAGGGATGGGCTATGGCTACACCTTC. Amino acids: CASSILGMGYGYTF.